The T cell receptor beta chain under discussion was sequenced for a study of blood T cell repertoires in COVID-19. V shed 7 bases and J 8 bases; nucleotides not matched to a gene: 11. This CDR3 comprises 14 residues. Per the germline V gene, CDR1 is MNHEY and CDR2 is SMNVEV (reference sequence). TCRdb's copy holds only in-frame clones and misses some; the assay was immunoSEQ multiplex PCR. The sample carries 230,000 or so clones, more than 85% recorded once. This clonotype was sampled from a middle-aged man with active or convalescent COVID-19. The sample comprised peripheral blood. The chain joins TRBV27 to TRBJ1-3; 7 nucleotides match TRBD1. CDR3 residues: CASTPGRTGDTIYF. The CDR3 bases are TGTGCCAGCACCCCGGGACGGACAGGAGACACCATATATTTT.